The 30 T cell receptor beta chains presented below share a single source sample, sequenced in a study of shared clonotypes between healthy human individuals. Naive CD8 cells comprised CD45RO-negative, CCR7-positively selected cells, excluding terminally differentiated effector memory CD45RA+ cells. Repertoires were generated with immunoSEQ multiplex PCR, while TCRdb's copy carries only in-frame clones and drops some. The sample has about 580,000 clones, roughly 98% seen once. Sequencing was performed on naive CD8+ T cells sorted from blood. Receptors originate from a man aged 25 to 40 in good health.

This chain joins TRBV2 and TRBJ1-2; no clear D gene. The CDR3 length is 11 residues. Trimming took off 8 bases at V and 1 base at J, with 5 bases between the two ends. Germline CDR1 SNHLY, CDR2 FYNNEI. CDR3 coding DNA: TGTGCCAGCTTAAGTAACTATGGCTACACCTTC. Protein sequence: CASLSNYGYTF.

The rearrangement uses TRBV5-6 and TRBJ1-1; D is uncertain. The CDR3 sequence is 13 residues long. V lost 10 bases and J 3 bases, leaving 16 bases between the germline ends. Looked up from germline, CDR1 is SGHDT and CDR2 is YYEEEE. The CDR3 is CACRRIGDTEAFF. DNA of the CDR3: TGTGCCTGCCGACGGATTGGGGACACTGAAGCTTTCTTT.

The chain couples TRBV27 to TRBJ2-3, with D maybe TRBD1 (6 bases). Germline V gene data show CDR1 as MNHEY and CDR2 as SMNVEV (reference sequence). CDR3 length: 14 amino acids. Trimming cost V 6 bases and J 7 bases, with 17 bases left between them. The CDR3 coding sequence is TGTGCCAGCAGCCCAGGCAGGGGAGCGAATACGCAGTATTTT. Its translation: CASSPGRGANTQYF.

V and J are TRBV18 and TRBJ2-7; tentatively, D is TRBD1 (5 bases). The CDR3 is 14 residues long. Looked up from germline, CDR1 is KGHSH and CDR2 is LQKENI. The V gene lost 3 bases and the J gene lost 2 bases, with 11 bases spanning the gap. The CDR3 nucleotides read TGTGCCAGCTCACCCCAGGACAAAACCTACGAGCAGTACTTC. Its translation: CASSPQDKTYEQYF.

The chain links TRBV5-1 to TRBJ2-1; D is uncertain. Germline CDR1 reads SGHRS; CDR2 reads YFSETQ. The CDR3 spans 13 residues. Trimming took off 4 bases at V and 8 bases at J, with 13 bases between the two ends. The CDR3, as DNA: TGCGCCAGCAGCCCCCCTCTAGAAGATGAGCAGTTCTTC. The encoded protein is CASSPPLEDEQFF.

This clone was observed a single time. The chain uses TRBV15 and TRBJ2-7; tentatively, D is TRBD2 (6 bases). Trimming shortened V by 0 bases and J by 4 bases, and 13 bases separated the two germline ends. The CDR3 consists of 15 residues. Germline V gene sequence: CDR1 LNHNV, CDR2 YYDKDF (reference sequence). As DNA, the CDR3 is TGTGCCACCAGCAGAGATTCTAGCGCCTTTTACGAGCAGTACTTC. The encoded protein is CATSRDSSAFYEQYF.

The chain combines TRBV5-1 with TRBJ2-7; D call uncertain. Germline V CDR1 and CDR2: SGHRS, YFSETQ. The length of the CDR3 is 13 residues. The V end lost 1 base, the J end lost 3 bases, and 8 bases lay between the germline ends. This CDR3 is CASSLRNGYEQYF. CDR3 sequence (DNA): TGCGCCAGCAGCTTGAGGAACGGCTACGAGCAGTACTTC.

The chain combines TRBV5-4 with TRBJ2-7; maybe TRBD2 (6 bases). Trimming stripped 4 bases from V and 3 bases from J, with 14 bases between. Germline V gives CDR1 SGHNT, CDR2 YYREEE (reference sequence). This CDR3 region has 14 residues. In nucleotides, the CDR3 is TGTGCCAGCAGCCCGCGTGACGGGAGCTACGAGCAGTACTTC. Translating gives CASSPRDGSYEQYF.

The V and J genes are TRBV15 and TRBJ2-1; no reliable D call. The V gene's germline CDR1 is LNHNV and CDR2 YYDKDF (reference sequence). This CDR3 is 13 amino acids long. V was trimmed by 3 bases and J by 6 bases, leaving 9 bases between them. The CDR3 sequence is CATSRETGNEQFF. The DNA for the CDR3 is TGTGCCACCAGCAGGGAGACTGGCAATGAGCAGTTCTTC.

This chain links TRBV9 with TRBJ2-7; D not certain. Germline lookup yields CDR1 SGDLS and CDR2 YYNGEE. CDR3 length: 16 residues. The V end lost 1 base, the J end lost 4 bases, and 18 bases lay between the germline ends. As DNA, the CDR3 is TGTGCCAGCAGCGTAACAAGCGATACCCTTCCATACGAGCAGTACTTC. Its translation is CASSVTSDTLPYEQYF.

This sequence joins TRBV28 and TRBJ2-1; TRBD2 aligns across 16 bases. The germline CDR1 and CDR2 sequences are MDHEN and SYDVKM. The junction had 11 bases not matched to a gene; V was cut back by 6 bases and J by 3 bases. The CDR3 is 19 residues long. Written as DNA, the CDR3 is TGTGCCAGCAGCGAACCGGGACTAGCGGGAGGGTTTTACTACAATGAGCAGTTCTTC. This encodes CASSEPGLAGGFYYNEQFF.

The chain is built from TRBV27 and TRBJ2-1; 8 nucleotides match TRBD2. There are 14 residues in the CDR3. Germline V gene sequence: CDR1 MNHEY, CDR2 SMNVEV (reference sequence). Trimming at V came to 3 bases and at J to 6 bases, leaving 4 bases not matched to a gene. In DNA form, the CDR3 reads TGTGCCAGCAGTTTCTTCGGGGGGGTCAATGAGCAGTTCTTC. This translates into CASSFFGGVNEQFF.

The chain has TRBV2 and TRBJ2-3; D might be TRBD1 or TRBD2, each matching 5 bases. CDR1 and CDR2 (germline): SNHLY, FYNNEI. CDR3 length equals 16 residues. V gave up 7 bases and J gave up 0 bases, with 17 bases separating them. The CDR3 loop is CASTLPGPPSTDTQYF. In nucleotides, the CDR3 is TGTGCCAGCACCCTCCCGGGACCGCCGAGCACAGATACGCAGTATTTT. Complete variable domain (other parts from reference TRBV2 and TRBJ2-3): EPEVTQTPSHQVTQMGQEVILRCVPISNHLYFYWYRQILGQKVEFLVSFYNNEISEKSEIFDDQFSVERPDGSNFTLKIRSTKLEDSAMYFCASTLPGPPSTDTQYFGPGTRLTVL.

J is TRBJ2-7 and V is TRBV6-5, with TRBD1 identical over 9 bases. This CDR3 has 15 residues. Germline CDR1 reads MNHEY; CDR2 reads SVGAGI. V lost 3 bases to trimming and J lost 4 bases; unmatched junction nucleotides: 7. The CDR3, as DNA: TGTGCCAGCAGTTATGGACAGGGGAAGCAATACGAGCAGTACTTC. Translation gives CASSYGQGKQYEQYF.

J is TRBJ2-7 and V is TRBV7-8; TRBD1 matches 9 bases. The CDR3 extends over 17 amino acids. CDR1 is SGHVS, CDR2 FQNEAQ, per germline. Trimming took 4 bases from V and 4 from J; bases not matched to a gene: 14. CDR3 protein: CASSSTYRGQKSYEQYF. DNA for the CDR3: TGTGCCAGCAGCTCTACATACAGGGGGCAAAAGTCGTACGAGCAGTACTTC.

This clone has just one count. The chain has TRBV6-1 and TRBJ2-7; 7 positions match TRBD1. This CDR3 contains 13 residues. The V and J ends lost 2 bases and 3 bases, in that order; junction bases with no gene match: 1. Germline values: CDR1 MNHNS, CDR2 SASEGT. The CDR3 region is CASSEWTGYEQYF. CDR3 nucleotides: TGTGCCAGCAGTGAATGGACAGGCTACGAGCAGTACTTC.

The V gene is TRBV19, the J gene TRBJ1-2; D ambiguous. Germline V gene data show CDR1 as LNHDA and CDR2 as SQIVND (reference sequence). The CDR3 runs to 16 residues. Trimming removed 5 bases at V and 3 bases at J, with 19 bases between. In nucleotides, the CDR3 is TGTGCCAGTAGTCCCGTCCTAATGATGTTGCACTATGGCTACACCTTC. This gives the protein CASSPVLMMLHYGYTF.

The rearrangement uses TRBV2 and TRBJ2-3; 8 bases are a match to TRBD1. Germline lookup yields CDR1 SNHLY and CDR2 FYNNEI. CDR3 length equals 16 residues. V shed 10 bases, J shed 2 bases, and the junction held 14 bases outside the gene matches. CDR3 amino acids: CATFPLTGDSTDTQYF. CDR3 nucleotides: TGTGCCACCTTTCCTTTGACAGGGGATTCCACAGATACGCAGTATTTT. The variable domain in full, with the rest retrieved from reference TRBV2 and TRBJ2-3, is EPEVTQTPSHQVTQMGQEVILRCVPISNHLYFYWYRQILGQKVEFLVSFYNNEISEKSEIFDDQFSVERPDGSNFTLKIRSTKLEDSAMYFCATFPLTGDSTDTQYFGPGTRLTVL.

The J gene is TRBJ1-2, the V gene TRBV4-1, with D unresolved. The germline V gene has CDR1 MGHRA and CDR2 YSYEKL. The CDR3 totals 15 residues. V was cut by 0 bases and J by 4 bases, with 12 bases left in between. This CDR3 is CASSQEGRNLYGYTF. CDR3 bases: TGCGCCAGCAGCCAAGAGGGCCGGAACCTCTATGGCTACACCTTC.

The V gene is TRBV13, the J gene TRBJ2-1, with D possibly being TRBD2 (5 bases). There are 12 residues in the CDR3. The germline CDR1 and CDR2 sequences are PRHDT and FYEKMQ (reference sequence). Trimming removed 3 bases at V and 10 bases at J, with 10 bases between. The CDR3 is CASSFGLGEQFF. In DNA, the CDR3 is TGTGCCAGCAGCTTTGGACTCGGGGAGCAGTTCTTC.

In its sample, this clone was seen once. The CDR3 loop reads CASSRSGATNEQFF. DNA of the CDR3: TGTGCCAGCAGCAGGAGCGGGGCGACCAATGAGCAGTTCTTC. The V gene is TRBV5-4, the J gene TRBJ2-1; the match to TRBD2 covers 7 bases. V dropped 4 bases and J dropped 6; count of bases not matched to a gene: 7. CDR1 is SGHNT, CDR2 YYREEE, per germline (reference sequence). There are 14 residues in the CDR3.

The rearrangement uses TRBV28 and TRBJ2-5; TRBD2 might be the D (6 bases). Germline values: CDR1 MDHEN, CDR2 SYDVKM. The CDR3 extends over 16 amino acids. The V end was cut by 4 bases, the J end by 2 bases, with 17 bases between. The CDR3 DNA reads TGTGCCAGCAGTTCCCTCCCACTAGCTGTACAAGAGACCCAGTACTTC. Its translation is CASSSLPLAVQETQYF.

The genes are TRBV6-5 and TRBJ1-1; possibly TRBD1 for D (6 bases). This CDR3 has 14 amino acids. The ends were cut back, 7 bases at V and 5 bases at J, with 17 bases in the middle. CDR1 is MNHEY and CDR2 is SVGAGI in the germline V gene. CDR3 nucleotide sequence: TGTGCCAGCAACCTGGGGGGCCCGGGGACTGAAGCTTTCTTT. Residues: CASNLGGPGTEAFF.

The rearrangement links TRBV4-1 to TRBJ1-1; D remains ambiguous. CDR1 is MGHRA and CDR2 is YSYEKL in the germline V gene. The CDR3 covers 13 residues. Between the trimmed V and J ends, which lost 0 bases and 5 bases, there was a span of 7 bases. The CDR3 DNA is TGCGCCAGCAGCCAAGATCCTTGGACTGAAGCTTTCTTT. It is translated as CASSQDPWTEAFF.

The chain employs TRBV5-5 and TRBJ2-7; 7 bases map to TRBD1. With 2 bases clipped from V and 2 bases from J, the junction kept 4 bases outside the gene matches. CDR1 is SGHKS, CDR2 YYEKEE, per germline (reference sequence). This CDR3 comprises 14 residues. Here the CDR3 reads CASSFVQGAYEQYF. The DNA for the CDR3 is TGTGCCAGCAGCTTTGTTCAGGGGGCCTACGAGCAGTACTTC.

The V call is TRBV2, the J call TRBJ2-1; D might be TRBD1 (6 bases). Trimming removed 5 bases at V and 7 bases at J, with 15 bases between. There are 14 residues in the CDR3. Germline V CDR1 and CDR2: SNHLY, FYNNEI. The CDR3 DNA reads TGTGCCAGCAGTCTGCAGACAGGCGAGAATGAGCAGTTCTTC. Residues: CASSLQTGENEQFF.

The CDR3, as DNA: TGCGCCAGCAGCCCCGGGACAGGGGACTATTACAATGAGCAGTTCTTC. Its protein product is CASSPGTGDYYNEQFF. The chain combines TRBV5-1 with TRBJ2-1; 10 bases match TRBD1. Germline V gene data show CDR1 as SGHRS and CDR2 as YFSETQ. CDR3 size: 16 residues. The V gene end was trimmed by 4 bases and the J gene end by 4 bases; junction bases not matched to a gene: 8.

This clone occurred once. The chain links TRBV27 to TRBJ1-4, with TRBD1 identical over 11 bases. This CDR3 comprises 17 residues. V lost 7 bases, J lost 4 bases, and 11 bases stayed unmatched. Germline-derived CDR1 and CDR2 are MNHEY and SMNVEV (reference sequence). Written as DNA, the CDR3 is TGTGCCAGCACAACAACCGGACAGGGGGCAAATAATGAAAAACTGTTTTTT. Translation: CASTTTGQGANNEKLFF.

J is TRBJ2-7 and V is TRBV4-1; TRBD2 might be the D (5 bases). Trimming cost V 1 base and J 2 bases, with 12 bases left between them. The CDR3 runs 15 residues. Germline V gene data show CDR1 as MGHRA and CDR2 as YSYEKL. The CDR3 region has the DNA TGCGCCAGCAGCCAAGTTCACAGCGGACCCTACGAGCAGTACTTC. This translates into CASSQVHSGPYEQYF.

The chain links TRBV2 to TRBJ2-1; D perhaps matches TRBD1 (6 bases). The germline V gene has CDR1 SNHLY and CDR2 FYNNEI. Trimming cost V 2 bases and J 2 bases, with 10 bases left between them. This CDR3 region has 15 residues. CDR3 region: CASSETWGPYNEQFF. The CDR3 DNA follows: TGTGCCAGCAGTGAAACCTGGGGGCCCTACAATGAGCAGTTCTTC.